Given below is one TCR beta chain in context. The read gets to within 3 residues of the CDR3 end, and the germline J gene fills in the rest. The data were taken from a study of T cells in women clearing cervical HPV infection. Across the study: Blood came at first lesion visit for cases, post-clearance for controls.

Germline V gene lookup returns CDR1 SGHRS and CDR2 YFSETQ. The length of the CDR3 is 12 residues. V gave up 4 bases and J gave up 6 bases; unmatched junction bases: 0. Profiling relied on immunoSEQ multiplex PCR, and the TCRdb table lists in-frame clones only, not all of them. There are around 28,000 clones in the sample, with about 3% held by the top ten. The genes are TRBV5-1 and TRBJ2-7, with 11 bases lining up with TRBD2. This receptor was obtained from a woman aged 18 to 75 with a cervical HPV16 infection that either progressed to CIN3+ or cleared (not recorded which). The sequenced sample was blood buffy coat. CDR3 loop: CASSGLAGEQYF. Incomplete CDR3 DNA: TGCGCCAGCAGCGGACTAGCGGGCGAG.